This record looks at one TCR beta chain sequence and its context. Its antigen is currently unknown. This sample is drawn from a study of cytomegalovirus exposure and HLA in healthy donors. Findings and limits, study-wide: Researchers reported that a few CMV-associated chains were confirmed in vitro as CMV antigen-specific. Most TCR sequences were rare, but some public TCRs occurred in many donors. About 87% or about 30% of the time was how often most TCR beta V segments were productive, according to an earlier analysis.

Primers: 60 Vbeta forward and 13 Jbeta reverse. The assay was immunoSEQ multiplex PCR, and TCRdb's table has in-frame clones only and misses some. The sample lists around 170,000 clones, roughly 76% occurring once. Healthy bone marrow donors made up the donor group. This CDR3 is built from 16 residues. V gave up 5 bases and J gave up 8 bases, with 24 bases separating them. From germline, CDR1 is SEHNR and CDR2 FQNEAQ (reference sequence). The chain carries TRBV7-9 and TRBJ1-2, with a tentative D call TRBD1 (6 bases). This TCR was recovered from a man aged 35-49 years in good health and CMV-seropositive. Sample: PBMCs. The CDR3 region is CASSAGAEAGIWGYTF. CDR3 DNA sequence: TGTGCCAGCAGCGCAGGGGCGGAGGCAGGCATTTGGGGCTACACCTTC.